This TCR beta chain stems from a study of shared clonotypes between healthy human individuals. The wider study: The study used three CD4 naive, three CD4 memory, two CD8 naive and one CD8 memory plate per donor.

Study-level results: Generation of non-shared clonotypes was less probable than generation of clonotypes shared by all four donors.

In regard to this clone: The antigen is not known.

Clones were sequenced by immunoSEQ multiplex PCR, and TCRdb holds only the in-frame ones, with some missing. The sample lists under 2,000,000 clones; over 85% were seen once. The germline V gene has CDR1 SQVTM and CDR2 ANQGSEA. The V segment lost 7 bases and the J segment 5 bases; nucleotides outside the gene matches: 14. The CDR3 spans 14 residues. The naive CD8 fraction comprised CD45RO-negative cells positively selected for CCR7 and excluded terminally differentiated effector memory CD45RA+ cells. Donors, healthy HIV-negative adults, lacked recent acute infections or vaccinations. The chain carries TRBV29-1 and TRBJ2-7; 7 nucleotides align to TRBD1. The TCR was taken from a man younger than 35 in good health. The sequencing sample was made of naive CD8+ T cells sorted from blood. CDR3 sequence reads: CSAPGEGAGDEQYF. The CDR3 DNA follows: TGCAGCGCCCCCGGAGAGGGGGCCGGGGACGAGCAGTACTTC.